This T cell receptor (beta chain) was sequenced during a study of molecular identifiers for immune sequencing clone quantification. Study summary: Replicate runs used RNA from around 20,000 or 100,000 naive CD8 cells, which was split five ways into aliquots, and four of those aliquots were then sequenced. Whole-study results and caveats: Over 99% of CMV-specific effector molecules, but under 1% of naive ones, were in clones above 20 copies.

The sorting of naive CD8 T cells used the CD8+CD4-CCR7+CD45RA+ phenotype. Library preparation followed earlier protocols using designated TCR primers. TCRdb ran MiXCR on the PCR reads and lists one entry per CDR3 protein. The sample includes under 75,000 distinct CDR3 sequences, 15% to 20% of them seen just once. Germline CDR1 and CDR2: MDHEN and SYDVKM. This CDR3 is built from 15 residues. Comments on this clonotype: Its antigen is unknown. A much bigger clone sits one base away, suggesting this may be a read error.

The sequence was collected from a human donor in good health. Some libraries in this study had Jurkat cell RNA spiked in. The chain recombines TRBV28 with TRBJ1-1, with TRBD1 matching over 7 bases. Source material: naive CD8+ T cells from blood, with Jurkat cell RNA spiked in. Sample subset: FACS-sorted CD8+CD4-CCR7+CD45RA+ naive T cells. The CDR3 sequence is CAGSFPRQGQTEAFF. CDR3 sequence (DNA): TGTGCCGGCAGTTTCCCAAGACAGGGTCAGACTGAAGCTTTCTTT.